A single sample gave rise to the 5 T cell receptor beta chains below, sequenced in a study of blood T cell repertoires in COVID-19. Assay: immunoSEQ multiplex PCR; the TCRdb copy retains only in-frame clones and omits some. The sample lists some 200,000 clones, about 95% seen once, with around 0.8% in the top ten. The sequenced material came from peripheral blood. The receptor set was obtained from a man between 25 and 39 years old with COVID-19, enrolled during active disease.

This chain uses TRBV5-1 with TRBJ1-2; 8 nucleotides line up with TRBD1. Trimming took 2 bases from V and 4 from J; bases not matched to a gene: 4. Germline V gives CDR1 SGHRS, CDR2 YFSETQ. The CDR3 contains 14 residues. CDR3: CASSLQGEVYGYTF. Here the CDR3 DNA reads TGCGCCAGCAGCTTACAGGGGGAAGTCTATGGCTACACCTTC.

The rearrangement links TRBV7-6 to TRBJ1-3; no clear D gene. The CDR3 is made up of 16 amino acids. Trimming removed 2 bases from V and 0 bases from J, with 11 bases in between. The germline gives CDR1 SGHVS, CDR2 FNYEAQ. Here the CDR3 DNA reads TGTGCCAGCAGCTTAAGCAATGAGGTCTCTGGAAACACCATATATTTT. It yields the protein CASSLSNEVSGNTIYF. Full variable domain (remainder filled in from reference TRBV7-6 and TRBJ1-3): GAGVSQSPRYKVTKRGQDVALRCDPISGHVSLYWYRQALGQGPEFLTYFNYEAQQDKSGLPNDRFSAERPEGSISTLTIQRTEQRDSAMYRCASSLSNEVSGNTIYFGEGSWLTVV.

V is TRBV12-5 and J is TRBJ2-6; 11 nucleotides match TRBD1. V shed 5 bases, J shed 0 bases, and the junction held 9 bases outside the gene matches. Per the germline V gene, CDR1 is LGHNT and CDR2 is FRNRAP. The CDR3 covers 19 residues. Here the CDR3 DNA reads TGTGCTAGTGGTGTTACCGGGACAGGGGGATCCTCTGGGGCCAACGTCCTGACTTTC. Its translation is CASGVTGTGGSSGANVLTF.

The CDR3 DNA sequence: TGTGCCAGCAGTGAAGGGTCCCGGTCAGGGGGCTACACCTTC. Translated, it gives CASSEGSRSGGYTF. The gene calls are TRBV25-1 and TRBJ1-2, with a tentative D call TRBD1 (5 bases). The ends were cut back, 2 bases at V and 8 bases at J, with 15 bases in the middle. This CDR3 spans 14 amino acids. Germline CDR1 reads MGHDK; CDR2 reads SYGVNS.

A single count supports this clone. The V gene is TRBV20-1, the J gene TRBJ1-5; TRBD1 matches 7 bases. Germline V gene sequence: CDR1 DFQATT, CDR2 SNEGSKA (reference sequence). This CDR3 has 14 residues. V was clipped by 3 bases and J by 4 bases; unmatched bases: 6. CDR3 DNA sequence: TGCAGTGCTAGTAGGGGGCAGCAGAATCAGCCCCAGCATTTT. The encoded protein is CSASRGQQNQPQHF.